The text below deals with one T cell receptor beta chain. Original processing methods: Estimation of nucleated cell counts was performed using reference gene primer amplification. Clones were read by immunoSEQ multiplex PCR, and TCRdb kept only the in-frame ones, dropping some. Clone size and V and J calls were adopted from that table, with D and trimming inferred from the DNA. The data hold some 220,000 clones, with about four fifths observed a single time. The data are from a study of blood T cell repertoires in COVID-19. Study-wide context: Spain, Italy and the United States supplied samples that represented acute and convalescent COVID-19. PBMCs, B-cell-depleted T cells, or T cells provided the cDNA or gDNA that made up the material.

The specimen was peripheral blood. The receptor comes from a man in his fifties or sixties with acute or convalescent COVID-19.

In nucleotides, the CDR3 is TGTGCCAGCAGTTACTTAAGGACAGGGACGGACACCGGGGAGCTGTTTTTT. The encoded protein is CASSYLRTGTDTGELFF. The V call is TRBV6-2 or TRBV6-3, the J call TRBJ2-2; 8 bases line up with TRBD1. CDR1 is MNHEY, CDR2 SVGEGT, per germline. V shed 1 base and J 3 bases; nucleotides not matched to a gene: 7. The CDR3 sequence is 17 residues long.